These 3 T cell receptor beta chains were sequenced from one sample in a study of response to subunit inactivated influenza vaccine. TCRdb used MiXCR to reprocess the RT-PCR reads, holding one entry per CDR3 protein. In the table there are around 520,000 distinct CDR3 sequences, 10% to 15% of which are singletons. The sample was PBMCs from blood, taken on the day of vaccination. The origin of the receptors is a man aged 45-60 years who received an inactivated influenza vaccine.

A remark on this clonotype: A much larger clone differs by one base, so this may be a read error. The chain recombines TRBV12-3 or TRBV12-4 with TRBJ2-7; no firm D call. The CDR3 contains 14 residues. V was pared by 4 bases and J by 6 bases, with 16 bases between. The CDR3 sequence is CASSSTPRVSEQYF. The CDR3 DNA reads as TGTGCCAGCAGTTCTACGCCGCGTGTAAGCGAGCAGTACTTC.

This clonotype was seen a handful of times. DNA of the CDR3: TGTGCCAGCAGCTCCAGGGCCGCCCGAAGTGAAAAACTGTTTTTT. Translated, it gives CASSSRAARSEKLFF. The rearrangement joins TRBV11-1 to TRBJ1-4, with TRBD1 as a possible D gene (5 bases). V lost 4 bases, J lost 7 bases, and 16 bases lay in between. This CDR3 region has 15 residues. CDR1 and CDR2 from the germline V gene are SGHAT and FQDESV (reference sequence).

This chain links TRBV6-2 or TRBV6-3 with TRBJ2-7; D gene unclear. This CDR3 is 19 amino acids long. Trimming left V 2 bases short and J 4 bases short, with 27 bases between. Germline V gene data show CDR1 as MNHEY and CDR2 as SVGEGT. CDR3 loop: CASSYPIKLGVRNWYEQYF. In DNA, the CDR3 is TGTGCCAGCAGTTACCCCATCAAACTTGGGGTACGGAATTGGTACGAGCAGTACTTC.